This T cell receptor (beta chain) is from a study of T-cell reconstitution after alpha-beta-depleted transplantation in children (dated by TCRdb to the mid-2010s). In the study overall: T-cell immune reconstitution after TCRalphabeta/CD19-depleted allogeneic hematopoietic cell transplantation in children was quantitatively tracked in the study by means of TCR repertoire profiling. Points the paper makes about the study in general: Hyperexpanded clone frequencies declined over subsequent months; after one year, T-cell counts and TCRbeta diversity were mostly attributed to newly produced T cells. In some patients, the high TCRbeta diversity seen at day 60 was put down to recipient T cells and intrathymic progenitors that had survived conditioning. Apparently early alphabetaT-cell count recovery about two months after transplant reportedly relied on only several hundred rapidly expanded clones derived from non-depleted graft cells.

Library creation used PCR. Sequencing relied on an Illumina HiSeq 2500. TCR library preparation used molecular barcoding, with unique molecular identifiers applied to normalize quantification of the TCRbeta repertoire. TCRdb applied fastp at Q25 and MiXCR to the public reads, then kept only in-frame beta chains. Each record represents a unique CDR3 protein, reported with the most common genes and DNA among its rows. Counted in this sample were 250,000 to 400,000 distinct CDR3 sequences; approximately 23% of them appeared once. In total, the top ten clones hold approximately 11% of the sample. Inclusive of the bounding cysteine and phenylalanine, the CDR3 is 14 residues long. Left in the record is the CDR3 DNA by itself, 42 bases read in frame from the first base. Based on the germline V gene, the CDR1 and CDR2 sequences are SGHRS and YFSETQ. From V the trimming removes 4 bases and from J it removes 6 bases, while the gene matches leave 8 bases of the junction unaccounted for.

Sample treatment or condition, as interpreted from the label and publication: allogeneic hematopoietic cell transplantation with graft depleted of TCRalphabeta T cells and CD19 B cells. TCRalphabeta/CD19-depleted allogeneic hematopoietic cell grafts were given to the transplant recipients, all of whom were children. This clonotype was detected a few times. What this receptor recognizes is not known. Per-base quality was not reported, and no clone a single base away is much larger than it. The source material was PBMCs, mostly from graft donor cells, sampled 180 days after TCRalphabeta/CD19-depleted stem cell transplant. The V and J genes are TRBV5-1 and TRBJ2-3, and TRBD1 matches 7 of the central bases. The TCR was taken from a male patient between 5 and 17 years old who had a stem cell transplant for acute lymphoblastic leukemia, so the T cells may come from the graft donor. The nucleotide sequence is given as TGCGCCAGCAGCCTAGAGACAGGGTTCGATACGCAGTATTTT. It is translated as CASSLETGFDTQYF.